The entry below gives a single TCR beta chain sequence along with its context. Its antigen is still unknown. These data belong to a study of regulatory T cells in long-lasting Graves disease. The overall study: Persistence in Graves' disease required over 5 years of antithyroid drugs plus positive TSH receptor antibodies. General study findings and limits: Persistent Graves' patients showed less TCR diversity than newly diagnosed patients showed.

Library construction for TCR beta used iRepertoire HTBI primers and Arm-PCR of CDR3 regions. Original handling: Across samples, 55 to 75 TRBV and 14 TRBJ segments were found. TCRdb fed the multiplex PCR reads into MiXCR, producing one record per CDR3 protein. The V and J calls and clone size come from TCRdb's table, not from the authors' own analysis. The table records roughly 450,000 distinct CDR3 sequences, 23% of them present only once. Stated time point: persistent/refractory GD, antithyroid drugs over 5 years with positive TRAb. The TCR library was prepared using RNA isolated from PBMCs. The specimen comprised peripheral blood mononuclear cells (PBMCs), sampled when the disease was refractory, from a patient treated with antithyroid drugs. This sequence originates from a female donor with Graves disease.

The chain's CDR3 is CASDLGQGRSYGYTF. The CDR3 nucleotides read TGTGCCAGCGACTTAGGGCAGGGCCGGAGCTATGGCTACACCTTC. The chain links TRBV7-9 to TRBJ1-2; possible D gene TRBD1, 5 bases. The germline V gene has CDR1 SEHNR and CDR2 FQNEAQ (reference sequence). V lost 8 bases and J lost 4, with 20 bases in between. There are 15 residues in the CDR3.